This entry is about one TCR beta chain. The data originate from a study of blood T cell repertoires in COVID-19. For the study at large: Both acute and convalescent COVID-19 samples were obtained from the United States, Italy and Spain. T cells, B-cell-depleted T cells, or PBMCs supplied cDNA or gDNA.

Sequenced by immunoSEQ multiplex PCR; TCRdb stores in-frame clones only, minus some. The data contain around 200,000 clones, almost 90% of them singletons. The V and J ends lost 2 bases and 2 bases respectively, with 12 bases between them. The CDR3 is 15 amino acids. CDR1 and CDR2 from the germline V gene are MNHNY and SVGAGI (reference sequence). The sequence was collected from a man between 18 and 29 years old with active or convalescent COVID-19. The V and J genes are TRBV6-6 and TRBJ2-5; tentatively, D is TRBD1 (5 bases). The sequenced material came from peripheral blood. The CDR3 loop is CASSYRLTAQETQYF. CDR3 sequence (DNA): TGTGCCAGCAGTTACAGGTTGACAGCGCAAGAGACCCAGTACTTC.